This TCR beta chain was documented in a study of T-cell memory formation after mild COVID-19. Study-level findings and limits: Clones that contracted clustered mainly in CM and EM if CD4+ and in EMRA if CD8+.

CDR1 is SGDLS, CDR2 YYNGEE, per germline. The V end lost 0 bases, the J end lost 3 bases, and 7 bases lay between the germline ends. This CDR3 contains 13 residues. This clonotype was observed a handful of times. Its antigen is not known. MiXCR, run by TCRdb on the 5' RACE reads, gives a single entry per CDR3 protein. The table includes 560,000 or so distinct CDR3 sequences, approximately 15% detected once. The TCR sequence derives from an adult woman who had mild COVID-19 (a few samples of this study predate the infection). Cell type and time point are not known. This rearrangement joins TRBV9 to TRBJ2-7; D perhaps matches TRBD1 (5 bases). The specimen sequenced was PBMCs or a T cell subset sorted from them (not recorded which). This CDR3 reads CASSVATGYEQYF. The CDR3 region has the DNA TGTGCCAGCAGCGTAGCCACAGGCTACGAGCAGTACTTC.